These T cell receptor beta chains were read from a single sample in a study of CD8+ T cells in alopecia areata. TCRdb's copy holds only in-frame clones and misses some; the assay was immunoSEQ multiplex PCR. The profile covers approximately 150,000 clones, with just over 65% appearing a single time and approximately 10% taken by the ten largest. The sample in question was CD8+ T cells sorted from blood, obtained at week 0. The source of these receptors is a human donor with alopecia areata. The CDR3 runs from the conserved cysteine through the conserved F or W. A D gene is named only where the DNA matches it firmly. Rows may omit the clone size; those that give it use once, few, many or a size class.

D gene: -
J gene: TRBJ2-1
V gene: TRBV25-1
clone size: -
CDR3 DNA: TGTGCCACGGAAGGGGTTGCCTACAATGAGCAGTTCTTC
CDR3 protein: CATEGVAYNEQFF

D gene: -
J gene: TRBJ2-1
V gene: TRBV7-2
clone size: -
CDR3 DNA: TGTGCCAGCAGCAGCTTTACCAATGAGCAGTTCTTC
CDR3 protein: CASSSFTNEQFF

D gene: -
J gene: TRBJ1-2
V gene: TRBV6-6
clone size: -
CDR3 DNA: TGTGCCAGCAGCAACTCCCGGGACGCATACGGCTACACCTTC
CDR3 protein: CASSNSRDAYGYTF

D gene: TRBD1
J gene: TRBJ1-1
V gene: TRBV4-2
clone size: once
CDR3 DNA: TGTGCCAGCAGCCTCCTACAGGGGGCCGCTGAAGCTTTCTTT
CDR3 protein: CASSLLQGAAEAFF

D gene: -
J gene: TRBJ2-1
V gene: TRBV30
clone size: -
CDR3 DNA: TGTGCCTGGGGCCCGGACAGTTACAATGAGCAGTTCTTC
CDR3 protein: CAWGPDSYNEQFF

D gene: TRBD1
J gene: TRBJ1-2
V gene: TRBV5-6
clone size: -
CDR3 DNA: TGTGCCAGCAGCAACGACAGGGGGAACGGCTACACCTTC
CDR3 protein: CASSNDRGNGYTF

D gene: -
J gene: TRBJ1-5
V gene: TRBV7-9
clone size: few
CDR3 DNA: TGTGCCAGCAGTTTTACTGGGGGCGGTCAGCCCCAGCATTTT
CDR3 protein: CASSFTGGGQPQHF

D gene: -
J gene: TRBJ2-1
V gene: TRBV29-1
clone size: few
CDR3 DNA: TGCAGCTTAGGGGTGGCCTACAATGAGCAGTTCTTC
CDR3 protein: CSLGVAYNEQFF

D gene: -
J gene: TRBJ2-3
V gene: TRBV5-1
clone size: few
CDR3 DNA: TGCGCCAGCCAAACCCGCAGGGGAAGCACAGATACGCAGTATTTT
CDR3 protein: CASQTRRGSTDTQYF

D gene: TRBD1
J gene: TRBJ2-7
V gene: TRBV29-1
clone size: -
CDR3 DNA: TGCAGCGTCCACAGGGGTTACGAGCAGTACTTC
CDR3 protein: CSVHRGYEQYF

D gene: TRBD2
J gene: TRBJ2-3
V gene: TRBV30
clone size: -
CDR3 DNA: TGTGCCGGGAGGGGGCTTAGCGGGGGAAGCACAGATACGCAGTATTTT
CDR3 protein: CAGRGLSGGSTDTQYF

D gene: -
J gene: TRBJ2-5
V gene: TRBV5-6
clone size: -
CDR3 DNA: TGTGCCAGCAGCACGGCCATAAAGAGCGGCCAGTACTTC
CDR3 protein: CASSTAIKSGQYF

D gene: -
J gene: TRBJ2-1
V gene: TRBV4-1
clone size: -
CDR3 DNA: TGCGCCAGCAGCCAAGATATTCGCGTCCCCAACAATGAGCAGTTCTTC
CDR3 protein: CASSQDIRVPNNEQFF

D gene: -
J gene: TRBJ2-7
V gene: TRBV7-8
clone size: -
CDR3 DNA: TGTGCCAGCAGCTTAATAGGGGCGGGCTACGAGCAGTACTTC
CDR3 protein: CASSLIGAGYEQYF

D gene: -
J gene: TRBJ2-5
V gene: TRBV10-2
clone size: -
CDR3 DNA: TGCGCCAGCAGTGAGGGTATTTGGGCCAGGGGTGGAGAGACCCAGTACTTC
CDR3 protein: CASSEGIWARGGETQYF

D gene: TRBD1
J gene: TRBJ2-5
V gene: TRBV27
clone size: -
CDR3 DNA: TGTGCCAGCAGTATTGGGACAGGGGTTGAGACCCAGTACTTC
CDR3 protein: CASSIGTGVETQYF

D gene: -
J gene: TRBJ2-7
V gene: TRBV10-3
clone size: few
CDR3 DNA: TGTGCCATCAGTGAGTCGAGTTCCTACGAGCAGTACTTC
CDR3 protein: CAISESSSYEQYF

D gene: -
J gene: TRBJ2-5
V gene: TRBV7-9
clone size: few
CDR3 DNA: TGTGCCAGCAGCTTGGCCCTTGGGCGGCAAGGGACCCAGTACTTC
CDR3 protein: CASSLALGRQGTQYF

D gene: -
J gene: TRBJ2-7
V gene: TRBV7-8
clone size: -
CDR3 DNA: TGTGCCAGCAGCTTCAGGGACGACGAGCAGTACTTC
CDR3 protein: CASSFRDDEQYF

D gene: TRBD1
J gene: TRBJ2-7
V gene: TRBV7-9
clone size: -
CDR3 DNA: TGTGCCAGCAACACCGGACAGGGGGCCTCCGAGCAGTACTTC
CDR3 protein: CASNTGQGASEQYF

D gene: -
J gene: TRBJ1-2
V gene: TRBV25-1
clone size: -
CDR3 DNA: TGTGCCAGCAGCAAAGGACAGCCTAAAAACTATGGCTACACCTTC
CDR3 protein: CASSKGQPKNYGYTF

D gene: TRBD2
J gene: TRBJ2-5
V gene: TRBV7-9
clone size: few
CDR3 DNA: TGTGCCAGCAGCTTAGGACTAGCGGGGGCGGTCCAAGAGACCCAGTACTTC
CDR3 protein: CASSLGLAGAVQETQYF